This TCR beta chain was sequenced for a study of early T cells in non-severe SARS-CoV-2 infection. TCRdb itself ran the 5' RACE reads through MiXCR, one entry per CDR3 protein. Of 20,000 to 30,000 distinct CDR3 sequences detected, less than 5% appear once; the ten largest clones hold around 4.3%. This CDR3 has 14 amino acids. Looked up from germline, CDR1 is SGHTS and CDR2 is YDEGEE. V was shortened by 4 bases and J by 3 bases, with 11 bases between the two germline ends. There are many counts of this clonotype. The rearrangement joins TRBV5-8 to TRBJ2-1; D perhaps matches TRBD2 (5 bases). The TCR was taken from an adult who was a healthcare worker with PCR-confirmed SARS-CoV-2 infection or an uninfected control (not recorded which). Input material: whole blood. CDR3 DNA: TGTGCCAGCAGCCCTAGAGGGTTCTACAATGAGCAGTTCTTC. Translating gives CASSPRGFYNEQFF.